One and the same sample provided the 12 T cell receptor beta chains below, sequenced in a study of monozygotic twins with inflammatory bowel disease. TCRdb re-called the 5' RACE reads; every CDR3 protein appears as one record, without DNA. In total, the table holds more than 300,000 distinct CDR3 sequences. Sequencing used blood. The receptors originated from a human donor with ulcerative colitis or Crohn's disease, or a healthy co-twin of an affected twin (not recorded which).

The CDR3 region is CASSPGIPGLPTDTQYF. V and J are TRBV7-3 and TRBJ2-3; TCRdb's D call of TRBD2 is untestable without DNA. The CDR3 is made up of 17 amino acids. Germline CDR1 and CDR2: SGHTA and FQGTGA.

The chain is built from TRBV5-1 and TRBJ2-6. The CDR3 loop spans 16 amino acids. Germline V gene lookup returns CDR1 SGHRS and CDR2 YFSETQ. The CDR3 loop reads CASSLGRGSGANVLTF.

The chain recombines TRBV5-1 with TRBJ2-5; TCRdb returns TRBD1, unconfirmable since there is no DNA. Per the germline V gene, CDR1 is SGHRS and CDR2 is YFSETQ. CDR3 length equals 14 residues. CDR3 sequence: CASSQSTGWETQYF.

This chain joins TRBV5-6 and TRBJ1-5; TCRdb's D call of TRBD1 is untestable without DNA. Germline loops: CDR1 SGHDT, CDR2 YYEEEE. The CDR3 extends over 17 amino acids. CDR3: CASSLARDREFGQPQHF.

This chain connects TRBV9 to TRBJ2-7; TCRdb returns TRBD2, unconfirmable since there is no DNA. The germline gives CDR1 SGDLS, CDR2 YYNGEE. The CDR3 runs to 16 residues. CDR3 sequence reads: CASSEGPGLAGYEQYF.

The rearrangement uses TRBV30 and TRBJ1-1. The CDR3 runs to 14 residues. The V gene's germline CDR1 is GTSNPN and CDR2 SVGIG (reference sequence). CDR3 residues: CAWSRGRANTEAFF.

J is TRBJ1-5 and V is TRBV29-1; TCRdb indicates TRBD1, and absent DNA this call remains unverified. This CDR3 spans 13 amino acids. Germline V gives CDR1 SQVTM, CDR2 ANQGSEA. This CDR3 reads CSVGTDSNQPQHF.

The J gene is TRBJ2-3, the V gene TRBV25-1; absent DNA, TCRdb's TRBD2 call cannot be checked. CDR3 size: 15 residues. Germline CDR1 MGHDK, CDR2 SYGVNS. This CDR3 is CASSQTGGPTDTQYF.

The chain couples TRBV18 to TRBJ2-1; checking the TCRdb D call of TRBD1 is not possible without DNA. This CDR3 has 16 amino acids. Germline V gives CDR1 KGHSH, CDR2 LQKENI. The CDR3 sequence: CASSPLGNRRTSEQFF.

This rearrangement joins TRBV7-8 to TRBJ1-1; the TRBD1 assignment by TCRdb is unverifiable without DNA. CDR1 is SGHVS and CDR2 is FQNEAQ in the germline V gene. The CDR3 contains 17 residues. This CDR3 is CASSSMFGGGGDTEAFF. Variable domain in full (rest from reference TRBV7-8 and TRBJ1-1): GAGVSQSPRYKVAKRGQDVALRCDPISGHVSLFWYQQALGQGPEFLTYFQNEAQLDKSGLPSDRFFAERPEGSVSTLKIQRTQQEDSAVYLCASSSMFGGGGDTEAFFGQGTRLTVV.

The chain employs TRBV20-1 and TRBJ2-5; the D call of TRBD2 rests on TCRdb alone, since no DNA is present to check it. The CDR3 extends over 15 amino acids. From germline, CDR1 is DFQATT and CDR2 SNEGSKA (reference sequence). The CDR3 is CSATGLAGAGETQYF.

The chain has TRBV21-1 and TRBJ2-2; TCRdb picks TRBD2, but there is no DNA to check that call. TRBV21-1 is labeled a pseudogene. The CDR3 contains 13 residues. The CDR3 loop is CASSKQGPGELFF.